There are a few counts of the clone carrying this T cell receptor beta chain. Its antigen remains unidentified. This CDR3 is 18 amino acids long. Germline V gives CDR1 SEHNR, CDR2 FQNEAQ (reference sequence). Trimming took 5 bases from V and 1 from J; bases not matched to a gene: 12. The data are from a study of regulatory T cells in long-lasting Graves disease. Across the study: New Graves' disease cases had less than 3 months of antithyroid drugs.

Arm-PCR of CDR3 regions and iRepertoire HTBI primers were used to build TCR beta libraries. TCRdb ran MiXCR on the multiplex PCR reads and lists one entry per CDR3 protein. The table includes roughly 420,000 distinct CDR3 sequences, 13% to 15% detected once. Findings and caveats of the study: There was favoring of TRBV28, TRBJ1-2 and TRBJ2-5 in persistent disease.

Time point in this sample: newly diagnosed GD, antithyroid drugs for less than 3 months. Extracted RNA from PBMCs served as the source of the TCR library. This same sample was also taken into another study, of T cells in Graves' hyperthyroidism and ophthalmopathy.

The rearrangement joins TRBV7-9 to TRBJ2-1; 9 bases map to TRBD2. The sample here was peripheral blood mononuclear cells (PBMCs), taken at new diagnosis, from a patient treated with antithyroid drugs. This TCR came from a woman aged 50 to 60 with Graves disease. The CDR3 reads CASSIGRGAGGSYNEQFF. The CDR3 region has the DNA TGTGCCAGCAGCATTGGGCGGGGAGCGGGGGGTTCCTACAATGAGCAGTTCTTC.